The 22 T cell receptor beta chains below all came from one sample that was sequenced in a study of OX40 agonist ivuxolimab in advanced cancers. Produced via immunoSEQ multiplex PCR; TCRdb's table is partial and in-frame only. Here the sample spans 70,000 or so clones, 80% to 90% being singletons. The sample was CD4+ or CD8+ T cells sorted from blood, taken in a trial of the OX40 agonist ivuxolimab. These receptors were collected from an adult with an advanced solid tumor such as melanoma, head and neck, liver or kidney cancer.

The chain employs TRBV7-9 and TRBJ2-3; perhaps TRBD2 as D (6 bases). With 3 bases removed from V and 5 bases from J, the gap between germline ends came to 21 bases. Germline V CDR1 and CDR2: SEHNR, FQNEAQ (reference sequence). The CDR3 is made up of 17 amino acids. CDR3 nucleotides: TGTGCCAGCAGCTTGGGTGGAGGCGGGGATTCCCAAGATACGCAGTATTTT. As protein: CASSLGGGGDSQDTQYF.

Only one count was recorded for this clone. The gene calls are TRBV13 and TRBJ2-6; maybe TRBD2 (5 bases). Germline V gene lookup returns CDR1 PRHDT and CDR2 FYEKMQ (reference sequence). Trimming removed 5 bases at V and 0 bases at J, with 11 bases between. This CDR3 has 16 amino acids. The CDR3 loop is CASSLRGRSGANVLTF. The DNA of the CDR3 is TGTGCCAGCAGCCTCCGAGGGCGCTCTGGGGCCAACGTCCTGACTTTC.

The chain combines TRBV5-4 with TRBJ2-7, with D perhaps TRBD2 (6 bases). CDR3 length: 14 amino acids. In germline, CDR1 is SGHNT, CDR2 YYREEE (reference sequence). The germline V and J ends were trimmed by 4 bases and 3 bases, with 14 bases remaining between them. CDR3 amino acids: CASSPSRGGYEQYF. CDR3 in DNA: TGTGCCAGCAGCCCCTCCCGGGGAGGCTACGAGCAGTACTTC.

CDR3: CASSLKRGALQETQYF. The CDR3 DNA reads as TGCGCCAGCAGCTTAAAGCGGGGGGCGCTTCAAGAGACCCAGTACTTC. V and J are TRBV5-1 and TRBJ2-5; 9 bases align to TRBD2. Germline V gene sequence: CDR1 SGHRS, CDR2 YFSETQ. With V trimmed by 2 bases and J by 2 bases, 7 bases remained unmatched. The CDR3 totals 16 residues.

The gene calls are TRBV5-6 and TRBJ2-5; D is possibly TRBD1 (6 bases). Germline V lookup: CDR1 SGHDT, CDR2 YYEEEE. V was clipped by 3 bases and J by 4 bases, with 13 bases between them. The CDR3 extends over 14 amino acids. CDR3 loop: CASSSTGPGETQYF. The CDR3 region has the DNA TGTGCCAGCAGCTCGACAGGTCCCGGAGAGACCCAGTACTTC.

The chain uses TRBV4-1 and TRBJ2-1; D possibly corresponds to TRBD1 (6 bases). The CDR3 loop spans 14 amino acids. Trimming removed 4 bases at V and 4 bases at J, with 11 bases between. The V gene's germline CDR1 is MGHRA and CDR2 YSYEKL. CDR3 sequence: CASSPRQEYNEQFF. The CDR3 DNA follows: TGCGCCAGCAGCCCCCGACAGGAATACAATGAGCAGTTCTTC.

V gene TRBV18 combines with J gene TRBJ2-1; TRBD2 aligns across 9 bases. Germline V lookup: CDR1 KGHSH, CDR2 LQKENI. The V and J ends lost 3 bases and 6 bases, in that order; junction bases with no gene match: 12. The CDR3 spans 17 residues. CDR3 DNA sequence: TGTGCCAGCTCACCGAACATCCTGGGCGGGGGGGGCAATGAGCAGTTCTTC. It encodes CASSPNILGGGGNEQFF.

This sequence joins TRBV2 and TRBJ2-7; 8 bases map to TRBD2. The germline V gene has CDR1 SNHLY and CDR2 FYNNEI. After removal of 5 bases from V and 3 bases from J, the junction contained 3 bases not matched to a gene. This CDR3 has 13 amino acids. CDR3 sequence (DNA): TGTGCCAGCAGTCCACGGGGGGGCTACGAGCAGTACTTC. Encoded protein: CASSPRGGYEQYF.

The rearrangement links TRBV5-4 to TRBJ1-2; D call uncertain. V lost 10 bases and J lost 4, with 23 bases in between. CDR3 length equals 15 residues. CDR1 is SGHNT and CDR2 is YYREEE in the germline V gene (reference sequence). CDR3: CAGARYEGASYGYTF. CDR3 sequence (DNA): TGTGCCGGCGCCAGGTACGAGGGTGCGAGCTATGGCTACACCTTC. Together with reference TRBV5-4 and TRBJ1-2, the CDR3 gives the full variable domain: ETGVTQSPTHLIKTRGQQVTLRCSSQSGHNTVSWYQQALGQGPQFIFQYYREEENGRGNFPPRFSGLQFPNYSSELNVNALELDDSALYLCAGARYEGASYGYTFGSGTRLTVV.

The chain couples TRBV6-1 to TRBJ1-4; D gene uncertain. Trimming cost V 4 bases and J 6 bases, with 12 bases left between them. This CDR3 is built from 14 residues. Germline values: CDR1 MNHNS, CDR2 SASEGT. The CDR3 region is CASSVVMKDEKLFF. CDR3 DNA: TGTGCCAGCAGTGTCGTCATGAAGGATGAAAAACTGTTTTTT.

This chain uses TRBV5-4 with TRBJ1-2, with D perhaps TRBD1 (5 bases). Trimming took off 5 bases at V and 7 bases at J, with 21 bases between the two ends. CDR3 length equals 15 residues. Germline values: CDR1 SGHNT, CDR2 YYREEE (reference sequence). The CDR3 region has the DNA TGTGCCAGCAGTCTCTCGGGGGGGGTAGCGGGTGGCTACACCTTC. Its protein product is CASSLSGGVAGGYTF.

This chain links TRBV21-1 with TRBJ1-2; the table's D gene call, TRBD1, was not cross checked with the DNA. TRBV21-1 is recorded as a pseudogene. The CDR3 has 22 residues. CDR3 DNA sequence: TGTGCCAGCAGCAAAGTACTCGGACAGGGACCCGACTATGAACAGGCTAACTATGGCTACACCTTC. Residues: CASSKVLGQGPDYEQANYGYTF.

The CDR3 nucleotides read TGTGCCAGCAGCTTGGTTCATTCCAATCAGCCCCAGCATTTT. Its protein is CASSLVHSNQPQHF. The chain combines TRBV5-6 with TRBJ1-5; D remains unclear. This CDR3 is built from 14 residues. Trimming took off 0 bases at V and 3 bases at J, with 7 bases between the two ends. The germline V gene has CDR1 SGHDT and CDR2 YYEEEE.

The V call is TRBV11-3, the J call TRBJ1-1; D is undetermined. Germline loops: CDR1 SGHNT, CDR2 YENEEA. V was pared by 2 bases and J by 1 base, with 5 bases between. The CDR3 extends over 13 amino acids. The CDR3 DNA is TGTGCCAGCAGCTTACAGGAGAACACTGAAGCTTTCTTT. Its protein is CASSLQENTEAFF. Full variable domain (outside the CDR3, taken from reference TRBV11-3 and TRBJ1-1): EAGVVQSPRYKIIEKKQPVAFWCNPISGHNTLYWYLQNLGQGPELLIRYENEEAVDDSQLPKDRFSAERLKGVDSTLKIQPAELGDSAVYLCASSLQENTEAFFGQGTRLTVV.

The chain links TRBV5-1 to TRBJ1-4, with D maybe TRBD1 (5 bases). Germline assignment: CDR1 SGHRS and CDR2 YFSETQ. V lost 4 bases and J lost 2, with 9 bases in between. This CDR3 contains 14 residues. The CDR3 DNA follows: TGCGCCAGCAGCGCCCGGGGGACTAATGAAAAACTGTTTTTT. Protein product: CASSARGTNEKLFF.

This clone has a single count. As DNA, the CDR3 is TGTGCCAGCAGCCAAGAGGTGCCAAGGGACTACACTGAAGCTTTCTTT. Its protein is CASSQEVPRDYTEAFF. The chain joins TRBV14 to TRBJ1-1; the D gene is possibly TRBD1 (5 bases). The germline V gene has CDR1 SGHDN and CDR2 FVKESK. The V end lost 0 bases, the J end lost 3 bases, and 14 bases lay between the germline ends. The CDR3 is 16 amino acids.

The V gene is TRBV6-5, the J gene TRBJ2-3; the D gene is possibly TRBD1 (6 bases). Deletions cut 7 bases from V and 8 bases from J, with 22 bases between. CDR1 is MNHEY and CDR2 is SVGAGI in the germline V gene. The CDR3 runs to 15 residues. CDR3: CASTSGQQGYRTQYF. The CDR3 DNA sequence: TGTGCCAGCACCTCCGGGCAACAGGGATATCGTACGCAGTATTTT.

This chain connects TRBV7-2 to TRBJ2-7; tentatively, D is TRBD2 (6 bases). Germline V gives CDR1 SGHTA, CDR2 FQGNSA. V lost 5 bases and J 2 bases, leaving 16 bases between the germline ends. The CDR3 loop spans 15 amino acids. The CDR3 DNA is TGTGCCAGCAGCGGAGGGACCCGGAGGGCCTACGAGCAGTACTTC. Its translation is CASSGGTRRAYEQYF.

This chain joins TRBV18 and TRBJ2-5; no clear D gene. Germline CDR1 reads KGHSH; CDR2 reads LQKENI. V dropped 1 base and J dropped 3 bases, with 3 bases sitting between them. The CDR3 runs to 12 residues. The CDR3 reads CASSPQEETQYF. CDR3 bases: TGTGCCAGCTCACCACAGGAAGAGACCCAGTACTTC.

The chain joins TRBV6-1 to TRBJ2-7, with 9 nucleotides matching TRBD1. V lost 8 bases and J lost 3; bases outside the gene matches: 5. The CDR3 is 13 amino acids. CDR1 MNHNS and CDR2 SASEGT come from the germline V gene. The CDR3 DNA follows: TGTGCCAGCCACCACAGGGGGCTCTACGAGCAGTACTTC. Its translation: CASHHRGLYEQYF.

The chain couples TRBV7-2 to TRBJ1-5; 8 bases map to TRBD1. CDR1 is SGHTA and CDR2 is FQGNSA in the germline V gene. CDR3 length equals 14 residues. Germline trimming cut 2 bases from V and 7 bases from J; bases unmatched to any gene: 4. Here the CDR3 DNA reads TGTGCCAGCAGCTTACAGGGGGCCAAGCAGCCCCAGCATTTT. Translation: CASSLQGAKQPQHF.

CDR3 sequence (DNA): TGTGCCAGCAGGGACTCGAGGGGGCTAGGCACCGGGGAGCTGTTTTTT. This codes for CASRDSRGLGTGELFF. This chain joins TRBV5-4 and TRBJ2-2, with 7 bases that match TRBD1. The length of the CDR3 is 16 residues. Germline CDR1 and CDR2: SGHNT and YYREEE (reference sequence). Germline trimming cut 5 bases from V and 4 bases from J; bases unmatched to any gene: 11.